The next 21 T cell receptor beta chains were all read from a single sample in a study of identical twins. TCRdb reprocessed the 5' RACE reads via MiXCR and lists one record per CDR3 protein. The table includes about 700,000 distinct CDR3 sequences, 8.5% to 9% detected once. The same sample was also used in a study of yellow fever vaccine responses in identical twins.

The sample consisted of PBMCs. The receptors were gathered from a young woman in good health.

Here the CDR3 reads CASRTENEQFF. As DNA, the CDR3 is TGTGCCAGCAGGACTGAAAATGAGCAGTTCTTC. This chain links TRBV12-3 or TRBV12-4 with TRBJ2-1; D is uncertain. V was trimmed by 6 bases and J by 7 bases, leaving 7 bases between them. The CDR3 covers 11 residues.

The chain links TRBV5-1 to TRBJ2-2; D remains unclear. V lost 1 base and J 2 bases, leaving 12 bases between the germline ends. The CDR3 spans 16 residues. Germline loops: CDR1 SGHRS, CDR2 YFSETQ. The CDR3 coding sequence is TGCGCCAGCAGCTTGCAGGTTCCAGGAAACACCGGGGAGCTGTTTTTT. Amino acids: CASSLQVPGNTGELFF.

In this sample, this clonotype turned up a few times. This rearrangement joins TRBV3-1 to TRBJ2-6, with D perhaps assigned TRBD1 or TRBD2 (6 bases each). The CDR3 has 16 amino acids. The germline V gene has CDR1 LGHDT and CDR2 YNNKEL (reference sequence). V lost 6 bases and J lost 3, with 15 bases in between. CDR3 coding DNA: TGTGCCAGCAGACCCGGAGAGGGGGGTGGGGCCAACGTCCTGACTTTC. It encodes CASRPGEGGGANVLTF.

There are a few counts of this clonotype. The chain uses TRBV20-1 and TRBJ2-1; perhaps TRBD1 as D (6 bases). This CDR3 spans 16 amino acids. The V end was cut by 3 bases, the J end by 1 base, with 16 bases between. Germline V CDR1 and CDR2: DFQATT, SNEGSKA (reference sequence). CDR3 loop: CSAREKTGWSYNEQFF. CDR3 DNA sequence: TGCAGTGCTAGGGAAAAGACAGGCTGGTCCTACAATGAGCAGTTCTTC.

The chain links TRBV4-2 to TRBJ2-3, with 10 bases aligning to TRBD2. The germline gives CDR1 LGHNA, CDR2 YNFKEQ. CDR3 length: 18 amino acids. Unmatched junction bases numbered 8, after V lost 0 bases and J lost 2 bases. The chain's CDR3 is CASSQEPPGLAYTDTQYF. CDR3 DNA sequence: TGTGCCAGCAGCCAAGAACCCCCGGGACTAGCGTACACAGATACGCAGTATTTT.

CDR3 sequence: CAWSPGPYEQYF. CDR3 in DNA: TGTGCCTGGAGTCCGGGGCCGTACGAGCAGTACTTC. The gene calls are TRBV30 and TRBJ2-7; either TRBD1 or TRBD2 may supply D (5 bases each). From germline, CDR1 is GTSNPN and CDR2 SVGIG (reference sequence). V was pared by 2 bases and J by 4 bases, with 9 bases between. CDR3 length: 12 residues.

This clonotype has at least ten counts. The chain is built from TRBV12-3 or TRBV12-4 and TRBJ2-5, with 11 bases lining up with TRBD2. The trim removed 3 bases at V and 1 base at J, leaving 1 base unmatched. The CDR3 runs 15 residues. CDR3 in amino acids: CASSLTSGVQETQYF. The DNA for the CDR3 is TGTGCCAGCAGTTTGACTAGCGGGGTCCAAGAGACCCAGTACTTC.

Written as DNA, the CDR3 is TGTGCCAGCAGGGGGACTAGGGGGGACAATGAGCAGTTCTTC. Protein product: CASRGTRGDNEQFF. The J gene is TRBJ2-1, the V gene TRBV7-2; 8 bases line up with TRBD2. With V trimmed by 6 bases and J by 5 bases, 6 bases remained unmatched. This CDR3 comprises 14 residues. Germline V lookup: CDR1 SGHTA, CDR2 FQGNSA.

CDR3 bases: TGTGCCAGCAGTTACTCGACCGCGGGGGAGGTTAGCGAGCAGTACTTC. Amino acid sequence: CASSYSTAGEVSEQYF. This chain joins TRBV6-5 and TRBJ2-7, with 7 bases aligning to TRBD2. CDR3 length equals 16 residues. V was pared by 0 bases and J by 6 bases, with 11 bases of the junction left unmatched. Germline V CDR1 and CDR2: MNHEY, SVGAGI.

The chain has TRBV12-3 or TRBV12-4 and TRBJ2-1, with D perhaps being TRBD1 or TRBD2 (6 bases each). The CDR3 extends over 15 amino acids. Trimming shortened V by 7 bases and J by 5 bases, and 18 bases separated the two germline ends. The DNA of the CDR3 is TGTGCCAGCATCTTGGGGGGCAGCGGAAACAATGAGCAGTTCTTC. Protein: CASILGGSGNNEQFF.

Many counts were recorded for this clonotype. The chain uses TRBV24-1 and TRBJ2-1; possibly TRBD1 for D (5 bases). Germline V gene data show CDR1 as KGHDR and CDR2 as SFDVKD. The CDR3 has 15 amino acids. The V gene lost 1 base and the J gene lost 7 bases, with 13 bases spanning the gap. CDR3 bases: TGTGCCACCAGTGATTTTACAAAGGGGCTAAATGAGCAGTTCTTC. Protein product: CATSDFTKGLNEQFF.

This clonotype occurred a few times. The chain couples TRBV4-3 to TRBJ2-1; D perhaps matches TRBD2 (6 bases). The germline V gene has CDR1 LGHNA and CDR2 YSLEER. The CDR3 covers 16 residues. V lost 1 base and J lost 8, with 18 bases in between. CDR3 sequence (DNA): TGCGCCAGCAGCCAAGTCGGGGGAATGAGGAATCATGAGCAGTTCTTC. This encodes CASSQVGGMRNHEQFF.

There are a few counts of this clonotype. This sequence joins TRBV9 and TRBJ2-3; 7 bases align to TRBD2. There are 14 residues in the CDR3. V lost 7 bases and J lost 5; bases outside the gene matches: 10. Germline V lookup: CDR1 SGDLS, CDR2 YYNGEE. DNA of the CDR3: TGTGCCAGCGGAGGACGGGAGGATGAAGATACGCAGTATTTT. Its translation: CASGGREDEDTQYF.

This clonotype was observed a handful of times. The rearrangement links TRBV18 to TRBJ2-7, with D hard to call. V was clipped by 2 bases and J by 5 bases, with 7 bases between them. The CDR3 has 12 amino acids. Germline CDR1 reads KGHSH; CDR2 reads LQKENI. CDR3: CASSPMGNEQYF. The CDR3, as DNA: TGTGCCAGCTCACCAATGGGTAACGAGCAGTACTTC. The variable domain in full, completed from reference TRBV18 and TRBJ2-7, reads NAGVMQNPRHLVRRRGQEARLRCSPMKGHSHVYWYRQLPEEGLKFMVYLQKENIIDESGMPKERFSAEFPKEGPSILRIQQVVRGDSAAYFCASSPMGNEQYFGPGTRLTVT.

This clonotype was seen ten or more times. The chain carries TRBV3-1 and TRBJ2-3; 14 positions match TRBD2. Germline V gene data show CDR1 as LGHDT and CDR2 as YNNKEL (reference sequence). The CDR3 is made up of 16 amino acids. V lost 4 bases and J lost 5; bases outside the gene matches: 5. In DNA form, the CDR3 reads TGTGCCAGCAGCCCCGGGACTAGCGGGGGCGGAGATACGCAGTATTTT. This sequence encodes CASSPGTSGGGDTQYF.

J is TRBJ2-7 and V is TRBV5-1; weak D call: TRBD1 (5 bases). Germline V lookup: CDR1 SGHRS, CDR2 YFSETQ. The CDR3 extends over 13 amino acids. With 4 bases removed from V and 3 bases from J, the gap between germline ends came to 11 bases. The CDR3 region is CASSVTDNYEQYF. CDR3 nucleotide sequence: TGCGCCAGCAGCGTGACAGATAACTACGAGCAGTACTTC.

This clonotype was counted ten times or more. This chain joins TRBV20-1 and TRBJ2-7; D is undetermined. The CDR3 totals 14 residues. The germline V and J ends were trimmed by 6 bases and 3 bases, with 18 bases remaining between them. Germline V gene lookup returns CDR1 DFQATT and CDR2 SNEGSKA (reference sequence). The CDR3: CSARGPTSLYEQYF. The CDR3 region has the DNA TGCAGTGCCCGCGGACCAACCAGCCTCTACGAGCAGTACTTC.

The V call is TRBV5-4, the J call TRBJ2-3; 7 bases align to TRBD1. The CDR3 consists of 14 residues. The V and J ends lost 4 bases and 2 bases, in that order; junction bases with no gene match: 4. Per germline, CDR1 SGHNT and CDR2 YYREEE (reference sequence). The CDR3 nucleotides read TGTGCCAGCAGCGAGGGACAGCTCACAGATACGCAGTATTTT. Residues: CASSEGQLTDTQYF.

This clonotype came up a few times. This chain uses TRBV10-2 with TRBJ2-7; the D is unclear. Germline CDR1 WSHSY, CDR2 SAAADI. CDR3 size: 14 residues. V lost 4 bases to trimming and J lost 3 bases, with 13 bases between them. The CDR3 reads CASSGATQDYEQYF. As DNA, the CDR3 is TGCGCCAGCAGTGGGGCTACTCAAGACTACGAGCAGTACTTC.

CDR3 amino acids: CASTFPGFGDTQYF. CDR3 in DNA: TGCGCCAGCACTTTCCCGGGGTTTGGGGATACGCAGTATTTT. The rearrangement joins TRBV5-1 to TRBJ2-3; D is possibly TRBD2 (5 bases). CDR3 length equals 14 residues. V gave up 6 bases and J gave up 6 bases, with 17 bases separating them. CDR1 and CDR2 (germline): SGHRS, YFSETQ.

This chain links TRBV6-5 with TRBJ2-7; tentatively, D is TRBD1 (6 bases). Trimming pared 0 bases from V and 5 bases from J, leaving 17 bases between. The CDR3 has 16 residues. CDR1 is MNHEY, CDR2 SVGAGI, per germline. The DNA for the CDR3 is TGTGCCAGCAGTTACTCGAGAACAGGGCGGATCAACGAGCAGTACTTC. Its translation is CASSYSRTGRINEQYF.